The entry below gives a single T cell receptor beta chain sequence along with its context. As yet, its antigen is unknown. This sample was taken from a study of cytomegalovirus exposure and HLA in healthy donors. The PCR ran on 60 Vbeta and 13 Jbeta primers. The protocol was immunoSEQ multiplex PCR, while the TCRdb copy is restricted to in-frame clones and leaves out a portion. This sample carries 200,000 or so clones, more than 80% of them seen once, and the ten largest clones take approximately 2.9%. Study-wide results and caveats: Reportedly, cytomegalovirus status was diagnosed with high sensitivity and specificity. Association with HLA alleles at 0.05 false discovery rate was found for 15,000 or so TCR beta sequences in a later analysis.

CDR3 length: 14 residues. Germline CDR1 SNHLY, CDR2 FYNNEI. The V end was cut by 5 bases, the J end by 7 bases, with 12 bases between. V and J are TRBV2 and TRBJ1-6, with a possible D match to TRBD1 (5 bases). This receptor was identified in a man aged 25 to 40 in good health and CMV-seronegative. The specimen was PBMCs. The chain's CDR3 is CASSREQVNSPLHF. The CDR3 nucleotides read TGTGCCAGCAGTAGGGAACAGGTCAATTCACCCCTCCACTTT.